This TCR beta chain was captured by sequencing in a study of post-analysis software for immune sequencing data. About this clonotype itself: The antigen is not known.

Every TCR beta cDNA library bore unique molecular identifiers. MiXCR, run by TCRdb on the PCR reads, gives a single entry per CDR3 protein. This sample has some 370,000 distinct CDR3 sequences, with roughly 36% found just once. The CDR3 extends over 15 amino acids. V was clipped by 6 bases and J by 4 bases, with 18 bases between them. Germline CDR1 reads SGHTA; CDR2 reads FQGNSA. Study results and limitations: With F measure, samples from one preparation batch clustered together strongly. TRBV segments more frequent in patients than in controls numbered roughly 5 and included TRBV5-6, TRBV5-1 and TRBV20-1. Versus controls, multiple sclerosis patients showed significantly lower diversity (normalized Chao1).

The sample comprised blood. The chain combines TRBV7-2 with TRBJ2-5, with D possibly being TRBD2 (6 bases). This TCR was sampled from a girl aged 5 to 17 with multiple sclerosis. The CDR3 nucleotides are TGTGCCAGCAGTCCCCCGAGGAGGGTCGGAGAGACCCAGTACTTC. Protein sequence: CASSPPRRVGETQYF.